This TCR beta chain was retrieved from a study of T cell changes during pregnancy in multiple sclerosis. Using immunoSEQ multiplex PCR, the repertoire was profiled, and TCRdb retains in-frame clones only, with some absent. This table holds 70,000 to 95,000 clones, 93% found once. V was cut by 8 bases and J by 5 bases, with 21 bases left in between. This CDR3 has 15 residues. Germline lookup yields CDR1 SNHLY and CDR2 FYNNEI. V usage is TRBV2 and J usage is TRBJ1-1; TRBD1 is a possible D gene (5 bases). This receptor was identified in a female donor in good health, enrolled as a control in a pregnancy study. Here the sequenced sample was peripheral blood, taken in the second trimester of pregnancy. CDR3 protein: CASRAGQGVWTEAFF. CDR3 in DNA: TGTGCCAGCCGAGCCGGGCAGGGTGTTTGGACTGAAGCTTTCTTT.